This T cell receptor beta chain was captured in a study of CD8+ T cells in alopecia areata. V lost 4 bases and J lost 1; bases outside the gene matches: 10. From germline, CDR1 is SGHVS and CDR2 FQNEAQ. This CDR3 is built from 17 residues. RNA was isolated and reverse transcribed to cDNA, the sequencing template. Assay: immunoSEQ multiplex PCR; the TCRdb copy retains only in-frame clones and omits some. The sample lists 100,000 to 150,000 clones, around 60% occurring once. In alopecia areata patients, both lesional scalp punch biopsies and peripheral blood were collected. Sequencing was performed on CD4+ T cells sorted from blood, taken at week 0. The rearrangement joins TRBV7-8 to TRBJ1-5; 7 bases agree with TRBD1. The source is a human donor with alopecia areata. Here the CDR3 DNA reads TGTGCCAGCAGCTCTACACCACAGGGGTTCAGCAATCAGCCCCAGCATTTT. Protein product: CASSSTPQGFSNQPQHF.